These T cell receptor beta chains were read from a single sample in a study of shared clonotypes between healthy human individuals. Produced via immunoSEQ multiplex PCR; TCRdb's table is partial and in-frame only. The sample includes 230,000 or so clones, 60% to 70% seen only once; the top ten take roughly 11%. The specimen was memory CD4+ T cells sorted from blood. The receptor source for this set is a man aged 25 to 45 in good health. Each CDR3 is given with its conserved first and last residue. The order of the fields is D gene, J gene, V gene, clone size, CDR3 DNA, CDR3 protein. A D gene is named only where the DNA matches it firmly. Clone size is given for some rows only: seen once, a few or many times, or a class if the clone is expanded.

D: TRBD2
J: TRBJ2-1
V: TRBV10-3
size: NA
DNA: TGTGCCATCGGGACTAGCGGCAATGAGCAGTTCTTC
CDR3: CAIGTSGNEQFF

D: NA
J: TRBJ1-4
V: TRBV29-1
size: NA
DNA: TGCAGCGTTGAAGGTCCGAGGGAAAAACTGTTTTTT
CDR3: CSVEGPREKLFF

D: TRBD1
J: TRBJ2-7
V: TRBV7-2
size: NA
DNA: TGTGCCAGCAGCTATGCCGGGACAGGGAGATACGAGCAGTACTTC
CDR3: CASSYAGTGRYEQYF

D: NA
J: TRBJ2-5
V: TRBV9
size: NA
DNA: TGTGCCAGCAGCGTGGACTCGTACCAAGAGACCCAGTACTTC
CDR3: CASSVDSYQETQYF

D: TRBD2
J: TRBJ2-7
V: TRBV25-1
size: NA
DNA: TGTGCCAGCAGTGAAGCGGGAGAAAGGTACGAGCAGTACTTC
CDR3: CASSEAGERYEQYF

D: NA
J: TRBJ2-7
V: TRBV28
size: few
DNA: TGTGCCAGTTCCTCGGGGGCTACAACATTCTACGAGCAGTACTTC
CDR3: CASSSGATTFYEQYF

D: TRBD2
J: TRBJ2-1
V: TRBV13
size: NA
DNA: TGTGCCAGCAGACCGGGACTAGCGGGAAGGAATGAGCAGTTCTTC
CDR3: CASRPGLAGRNEQFF

D: TRBD1
J: TRBJ1-2
V: TRBV6-5
size: NA
DNA: TGTGCCAGCAGTTTGGGACAGCCGTCCAATGGCTACACCTTC
CDR3: CASSLGQPSNGYTF

D: NA
J: TRBJ2-1
V: TRBV2
size: many
DNA: TGTGCCAGCAGTGAAACCCGGGACCACAATGAGCAGTTCTTC
CDR3: CASSETRDHNEQFF

D: NA
J: TRBJ2-1
V: TRBV5-4
size: NA
DNA: TGTGCCAGCAGCGTAGACCGAGACAATGAGCAGTTCTTC
CDR3: CASSVDRDNEQFF

D: NA
J: TRBJ2-1
V: TRBV15
size: NA
DNA: TGTGCCACCAGCAGAGGAGACAGTAGCTCCTACAATGAGCAGTTCTTC
CDR3: CATSRGDSSSYNEQFF

D: NA
J: TRBJ2-3
V: TRBV4-1
size: NA
DNA: TGCGCCAGCAGCCCCCGGCCACTGCTCGACTTGGCAGATACGCAGTATTTT
CDR3: CASSPRPLLDLADTQYF

D: NA
J: TRBJ2-2
V: TRBV27
size: NA
DNA: TGTGCCAGCAGTTTAGGGTTCACCGGGGAGCTGTTTTTT
CDR3: CASSLGFTGELFF

D: NA
J: TRBJ2-3
V: TRBV7-7
size: few
DNA: TGTGCCAGCAGCTTAGACGGCGGTAGCACAGATACGCAGTATTTT
CDR3: CASSLDGGSTDTQYF

D: NA
J: TRBJ2-1
V: TRBV5-4
size: NA
DNA: TGTGCCAGCAGCTTCCCGGAACGTTGGGGGCGGGCTAAGCAGTTCTTC
CDR3: CASSFPERWGRAKQFF

D: TRBD1
J: TRBJ1-5
V: TRBV2
size: NA
DNA: TGTGCCAGCAGCCTCAGGGGGGGCCAGCCCCAGCATTTT
CDR3: CASSLRGGQPQHF

D: TRBD2
J: TRBJ2-1
V: TRBV7-6
size: NA
DNA: TGTGCCAGCAGCGGCGAAGGGACTAGCAGTCGATACAATGAGCAGTTCTTC
CDR3: CASSGEGTSSRYNEQFF

D: TRBD2
J: TRBJ2-1
V: TRBV28
size: few
DNA: TGTGCCAGCAGTTCGCCCTGGACTAGCGGACACAATGAGCAGTTCTTC
CDR3: CASSSPWTSGHNEQFF

D: TRBD1
J: TRBJ2-1
V: TRBV5-1
size: NA
DNA: TGCGCCAGCAGCCGACAGGGGGGGAACAATGAGCAGTTCTTC
CDR3: CASSRQGGNNEQFF

D: TRBD2
J: TRBJ2-1
V: TRBV7-2
size: NA
DNA: TGTGCCAGCAGCTTAGTACTAGCGGGAGGGAACAATGAGCAGTTCTTC
CDR3: CASSLVLAGGNNEQFF

D: TRBD2
J: TRBJ2-7
V: TRBV9
size: once
DNA: TGTGCCAGCAGCGTATATAGCGGGGGCCATTATGACTACGAGCAGTACTTC
CDR3: CASSVYSGGHYDYEQYF

D: NA
J: TRBJ2-5
V: TRBV20-1
size: many
DNA: TGCAGTGCTAACCGGGGGACCCAGTACTTC
CDR3: CSANRGTQYF

D: TRBD2
J: TRBJ2-1
V: TRBV9
size: few
DNA: TGTGCCAGCAGCGTAGTCAGCGGGAGTCGTAATGAGCAGTTCTTC
CDR3: CASSVVSGSRNEQFF

D: NA
J: TRBJ2-3
V: TRBV19
size: NA
DNA: TGTGCCAGTAGTAAAAATACAGGGAGCACAGATACGCAGTATTTT
CDR3: CASSKNTGSTDTQYF

D: TRBD2
J: TRBJ2-3
V: TRBV19
size: NA
DNA: TGTGCCAGTAGATTACTAGCGGGAGGCCCGGATACGCAGTATTTT
CDR3: CASRLLAGGPDTQYF

D: NA
J: TRBJ1-2
V: TRBV14
size: NA
DNA: TGTGCCAGCAGCCAAGATCTAGGGGATGGCGGCTACACCTTC
CDR3: CASSQDLGDGGYTF

D: NA
J: TRBJ2-7
V: TRBV6-5
size: NA
DNA: TGTGCCAGCAGTTACTCGAATCTAGGCTCCTACGAGCAGTACTTC
CDR3: CASSYSNLGSYEQYF

D: TRBD1
J: TRBJ2-2
V: TRBV19
size: NA
DNA: TGTGCCAGTAGTTCCCGGGACAGGGGAGGGCTGTTTTTT
CDR3: CASSSRDRGGLFF

D: TRBD2
J: TRBJ2-7
V: TRBV7-2
size: many
DNA: TGTGCCAGCAGCTTAATAGCGGGAGTCCGTTACTTC
CDR3: CASSLIAGVRYF

D: NA
J: TRBJ1-4
V: TRBV10-1
size: few
DNA: TGCGCCAGCGATATCTCAGGCGGGGCTAATGAAAAACTGTTTTTT
CDR3: CASDISGGANEKLFF

D: NA
J: TRBJ2-4
V: TRBV19
size: NA
DNA: TGTGCCAGTAGTATTGGGGCCCCTGGGGCCAAAAACATTCAGTACTTC
CDR3: CASSIGAPGAKNIQYF

D: TRBD2
J: TRBJ2-1
V: TRBV4-1
size: NA
DNA: TGCGCCAGCAGCCAAGATAGCGGGAGCTTCCCTGCGTACAATGAGCAGTTCTTC
CDR3: CASSQDSGSFPAYNEQFF

D: NA
J: TRBJ2-7
V: TRBV19
size: many
DNA: TGTGCCAGTAGTCAGCGAGGCTACGAGCAGTACTTC
CDR3: CASSQRGYEQYF

D: NA
J: TRBJ2-7
V: TRBV6-6
size: NA
DNA: TGTGCCAGCAGTTCGGCAGGGGTCTCATCCTACGAGCAGTACTTC
CDR3: CASSSAGVSSYEQYF

D: NA
J: TRBJ2-3
V: TRBV6-4
size: NA
DNA: TGTGCCAGCAGCTTGGGGGCGGACACAGATACGCAGTATTTT
CDR3: CASSLGADTDTQYF

D: NA
J: TRBJ1-5
V: TRBV5-5
size: few
DNA: TGTGCCAGCAGCCCGCTGGGTGGGATCAATCAGCCCCAGCATTTT
CDR3: CASSPLGGINQPQHF

D: NA
J: TRBJ1-5
V: TRBV6-1
size: NA
DNA: TGTGCCAGCAGTGAATTAGGAGGGGGCAATCAGCCCCAGCATTTT
CDR3: CASSELGGGNQPQHF

D: NA
J: TRBJ2-1
V: TRBV2
size: few
DNA: TGTGCCAGCAGCCTCCTAGGGCACAATGAGCAGTTCTTC
CDR3: CASSLLGHNEQFF

D: NA
J: TRBJ2-3
V: TRBV2
size: few
DNA: TGTGCCAGCAGTGAAGGGGGCGGCACAGATACGCAGTATTTT
CDR3: CASSEGGGTDTQYF

D: NA
J: TRBJ1-4
V: TRBV15
size: few
DNA: TGTGCCACCAGCCGCGGCGACTCGAATGAAAAACTGTTTTTT
CDR3: CATSRGDSNEKLFF

D: TRBD1
J: TRBJ2-2
V: TRBV23-1
size: NA
DNA: TGCGCCGCAGAGACAGGGGGAAAGGCGAACACCGGGGAGCTGTTTTTT
CDR3: CAAETGGKANTGELFF

D: NA
J: TRBJ2-1
V: TRBV18
size: many
DNA: TGTGCCAGCTCCCCAAGAGACCAATCCTACAATGAGCAGTTCTTC
CDR3: CASSPRDQSYNEQFF

D: TRBD2
J: TRBJ2-2
V: TRBV29-1
size: NA
DNA: TGCAGCGTAGGGACTAGCGGGAGAGGGGTCACCGGGGAGCTGTTTTTT
CDR3: CSVGTSGRGVTGELFF

D: NA
J: TRBJ2-6
V: TRBV28
size: few
DNA: TGTGCCAGCAGCCCTGAGGGTTCTGGGGCCAACGTCCTGACTTTC
CDR3: CASSPEGSGANVLTF

D: NA
J: TRBJ2-1
V: TRBV14
size: NA
DNA: TGTGCCAGCAGCCAAGAAGTGACCCTTGGGGAGCAGTTCTTC
CDR3: CASSQEVTLGEQFF

D: NA
J: TRBJ1-3
V: TRBV5-1
size: NA
DNA: TGCGCCAGCAGCTCCACCGGGACCGCGGGAAACACCATATATTTT
CDR3: CASSSTGTAGNTIYF

D: TRBD1
J: TRBJ2-7
V: TRBV14
size: NA
DNA: TGTGCCAGCAGCCCGCTATCGGACAGGGGGCTGTACGAGCAGTACTTC
CDR3: CASSPLSDRGLYEQYF

D: TRBD1
J: TRBJ2-3
V: TRBV5-6
size: NA
DNA: TGTGCCAGCAGCTTCGGACAGGGGTCGGTGGATACGCAGTATTTT
CDR3: CASSFGQGSVDTQYF

D: TRBD2
J: TRBJ2-6
V: TRBV5-5
size: NA
DNA: TGTGCCAGCAGCTTGGACGGGGGGTCTGGGGCCAACGTCCTGACTTTC
CDR3: CASSLDGGSGANVLTF

D: NA
J: TRBJ1-4
V: TRBV2
size: NA
DNA: TGTGCCAGCAAAGGAGACCGGGAAAAACTGTTTTTT
CDR3: CASKGDREKLFF

D: NA
J: TRBJ1-1
V: TRBV5-1
size: NA
DNA: TGCGCCAGCAGTTCTGCCCAGGGGAACACTGAAGCTTTCTTT
CDR3: CASSSAQGNTEAFF

D: NA
J: TRBJ2-5
V: TRBV5-1
size: NA
DNA: TGCGCCAGCAGTAAGGCACAGAGCCAAGAGACCCAGTACTTC
CDR3: CASSKAQSQETQYF

D: TRBD1
J: TRBJ2-3
V: TRBV6-1
size: NA
DNA: TGTGCCAGCAATCAACCGGGACAGGGTCGGTCGGGGTATTTT
CDR3: CASNQPGQGRSGYF

D: NA
J: TRBJ2-2
V: TRBV9
size: many
DNA: TGTGCCAGCAGCGTAGCAGTGGCCGGGGAGCTGTTTTTT
CDR3: CASSVAVAGELFF

D: TRBD2
J: TRBJ2-1
V: TRBV27
size: NA
DNA: TGTGCCAGCAGTTCCTGGATTGGGACTAGGGAGGATGAGCAGTTCTTC
CDR3: CASSSWIGTREDEQFF

D: NA
J: TRBJ2-3
V: TRBV18
size: many
DNA: TGTGCCAGCTCACCGCCTAGCGCCGGCACAGATACGCAGTATTTT
CDR3: CASSPPSAGTDTQYF

D: NA
J: TRBJ2-7
V: TRBV4-1
size: NA
DNA: TGCGCCAGCAGCCTACGGAGTACCCACGGACTTCAAGAGCAGTACTTC
CDR3: CASSLRSTHGLQEQYF

D: NA
J: TRBJ2-2
V: TRBV28
size: NA
DNA: TGTGCCAGCCGAAGGTCCTGGTTGAACACCGGGGAGCTGTTTTTT
CDR3: CASRRSWLNTGELFF

D: TRBD1
J: TRBJ2-1
V: TRBV27
size: NA
DNA: TGTGCCAGCAGTTTATCGGGACAGGGGTTGGGTAATGAGCAGTTCTTC
CDR3: CASSLSGQGLGNEQFF

D: NA
J: TRBJ2-5
V: TRBV5-4
size: NA
DNA: TGTGCCAGCAGCTTGCATCCGGCACCCCAGTACTTC
CDR3: CASSLHPAPQYF